This T cell receptor beta chain was recorded in a study of blood T cell repertoires in COVID-19. The germline V gene has CDR1 MNHEY and CDR2 SMNVEV (reference sequence). The CDR3 runs 15 residues. V lost 2 bases, J lost 7 bases, and 15 bases lay in between. TCRdb's table, derived via immunoSEQ multiplex PCR, lists solely in-frame clones and lacks some. The sample contains roughly 330,000 clones, 87% of which appear only once. This clone occurred a few times. The chain has TRBV27 and TRBJ2-1, with D perhaps TRBD2 (6 bases). This TCR derives from a man aged 30 to 45 with COVID-19, enrolled during active disease. Sequencing was carried out using peripheral blood. This chain's CDR3 is CASSLPPAGRNEQFF. CDR3 bases: TGTGCCAGCAGTTTACCCCCGGCAGGGAGGAATGAGCAGTTCTTC.